Below, 5 T cell receptor beta chains from the same sample are listed, as sequenced in a study of CDR3 diversity in severe acne (dated by TCRdb to about 2019). The library was built by means of PCR. Instrument used: Illumina HiSeq 2000. TCRdb trimmed the raw reads at Q25, called clones with MiXCR and kept productive beta chains. Rows matching on CDR3 protein sequence are summarized as one entry with the most common DNA and genes. This sample has more than 70,000 distinct CDR3 sequences in its table, and about 52% of those were observed once. The ten largest clones add up to around 10% of the sample. Sequencing input: blood. The receptors come from a male donor in good health, serving as a control.

The DNA for the CDR3 is TGTGCCAGCAGCTCCTACAGGGAAGGCTACTATGGCTACACCTTC. It is translated as CASSSYREGYYGYTF. The chain recombines TRBV11-1 with TRBJ1-2; possible D gene TRBD1, 6 bases. The CDR3 has 15 amino acids. Germline-derived CDR1 and CDR2 are SGHAT and FQDESV (reference sequence). With 4 bases removed from V and 3 bases from J, the gap between germline ends came to 15 bases.

Many counts were recorded for this clonotype. V is TRBV7-9 and J is TRBJ2-2, with 10 bases lining up with TRBD1. With 1 base clipped from V and 1 base from J, the junction kept 0 bases outside the gene matches. The CDR3 is 16 residues long. Germline loops: CDR1 SEHNR, CDR2 FQNEAQ (reference sequence). The CDR3 DNA reads as TGTGCCAGCAGCTTAGGGACAGGGGGGAACACCGGGGAGCTGTTTTTT. It translates to CASSLGTGGNTGELFF.

The V and J genes are TRBV20-1 and TRBJ1-2, with TRBD1 identical over 8 bases. CDR3 size: 15 residues. Germline loops: CDR1 DFQATT, CDR2 SNEGSKA (reference sequence). With V trimmed by 4 bases and J by 2 bases, 9 bases remained unmatched. The CDR3 DNA reads TGCAGTGCTAAAGTTGGAGGACAGGGCAACTATGGCTACACCTTC. It translates to CSAKVGGQGNYGYTF.

This clonotype was detected ten times or more. The CDR3 is CSVGRGAEKLFF. The CDR3 DNA follows: TGCAGCGTTGGTAGGGGGGCCGAAAAACTGTTTTTT. The chain uses TRBV29-1 and TRBJ1-4, with TRBD1 as a possible D gene (6 bases). CDR3 length: 12 residues. The germline V gene encodes CDR1 SQVTM and CDR2 ANQGSEA. Trimming removed 4 bases at V and 8 bases at J, with 11 bases between. The full variable domain, in which reference TRBV29-1 and TRBJ1-4 provide the parts outside the CDR3, is SAVISQKPSRDICQRGTSLTIQCQVDSQVTMMFWYRQQPGQSLTLIATANQGSEATYESGFVIDKFPISRPNLTFSTLTVSNMSPEDSSIYLCSVGRGAEKLFFGSGTQLSVL.

With regard to this clonotype: Sequence at one end of the junction differs from germline and may be a read error. This chain joins TRBV7-7 and TRBJ2-3; 11 nucleotides align to TRBD2. CDR3 length equals 15 residues. Germline V gene data show CDR1 as SSHAT and CDR2 as FNYEAQ (reference sequence). The CDR3 sequence is CASSLGLAGTDTQYF. DNA of the CDR3: TGTGCTAGCAGCTTGGGACTAGCGGGCACAGATACGCAGTATTTT.